The present TCR beta chain was sequenced within a study of blood T cell repertoires in COVID-19. The wider study: Both acute and convalescent COVID-19 samples were obtained from the United States, Italy and Spain. PBMCs, B-cell-depleted T cells, or T cells provided the cDNA or gDNA that made up the material.

The CDR3 is 15 residues long. Trimming removed 4 bases from V and 3 bases from J; junction bases left unmatched: 5. Germline V gene sequence: CDR1 SEHNR, CDR2 FQNEAQ (reference sequence). Per the original methods: Using reference gene primer amplification, nucleated cell counts were estimated. Profiled with immunoSEQ multiplex PCR; TCRdb holds only in-frame clones, not every one. The V and J calls and clone size were taken over from that table, and D and trimming were inferred from the DNA. The repertoire holds around 150,000 clones, with approximately 84% as singletons. The sequence was obtained from a man in his forties or fifties with acute or convalescent COVID-19. The specimen sequenced was peripheral blood. The rearrangement uses TRBV7-9 and TRBJ2-3, with 9 bases aligning to TRBD2. CDR3 in amino acids: CASSWIAGVTDTQYF. In nucleotides, the CDR3 is TGTGCCAGCAGCTGGATAGCGGGGGTAACAGATACGCAGTATTTT. The full variable domain, rest sourced from reference TRBV7-9 and TRBJ2-3, is DTGVSQNPRHKITKRGQNVTFRCDPISEHNRLYWYRQTLGQGPEFLTYFQNEAQLEKSRLLSDRFSAERPKGSFSTLEIQRTEQGDSAMYLCASSWIAGVTDTQYFGPGTRLTVL.